These 30 T cell receptor beta chains originate from one sample sequenced in a study of CD8+CD57+ T cells in acquired aplastic anemia. The template for TCR beta VDJ and CDR3 sequence profiling was genomic DNA. TCRdb processed the reads anew with MiXCR; each CDR3 protein has one entry. Of under 350,000 distinct CDR3 sequences detected, around three fifths appear once; the ten largest clones hold 6.5% to 10%. The sample was sorted CD4+, CD8+, or CD8+CD57+ T cells (not recorded which) from PBMCs. Source of these receptors: a human donor with severe aplastic anemia or a healthy control (not recorded which).

As DNA, the CDR3 is TGTGCCAGCAGTGAAGGGGGGTTCACTGAAGCTTTCTTT. It is translated as CASSEGGFTEAFF. The rearrangement joins TRBV25-1 to TRBJ1-1; TRBD1 might be the D (5 bases). Germline V lookup: CDR1 MGHDK, CDR2 SYGVNS. The CDR3 has 13 amino acids. The V gene lost 2 bases and the J gene lost 4 bases, with 8 bases spanning the gap.

This clonotype was counted many times. The V call is TRBV29-1, the J call TRBJ1-1; 8 bases map to TRBD1. CDR1 and CDR2 from the germline V gene are SQVTM and ANQGSEA. There are 13 residues in the CDR3. V gave up 5 bases and J gave up 2 bases; unmatched junction bases: 4. The CDR3 sequence: CSVSDRENTEAFF. The CDR3 DNA is TGCAGCGTTTCGGACAGGGAAAACACTGAAGCTTTCTTT.

This clonotype was picked up one time. The chain joins TRBV12-3 or TRBV12-4 to TRBJ2-7; D ambiguous. Between the trimmed V and J ends, which lost 6 bases and 3 bases, there was a span of 12 bases. The CDR3 is 13 residues long. The CDR3 DNA reads as TGTGCCAGCAGCCACTGGCAGAGCTACGAGCAGTACTTC. This encodes CASSHWQSYEQYF.

A note on this clonotype: The junction does not match germline at one end; this may be a read error. This chain connects TRBV20-1 to TRBJ2-7, with 9 nucleotides matching TRBD2. This CDR3 has 13 residues. CDR1 is DFQATT, CDR2 SNEGSKA, per germline (reference sequence). For the CDR3, the DNA is TGCAGTGCTAGTTCTAGCGGGACCTACGAGCAGTGCTTC. It encodes CSASSSGTYEQCF.

The sample holds many counts of this clonotype. The CDR3 DNA sequence: TGCAGCGTTGCTCACGGGCGAAACACCGGGGAGCTGTTTTTT. It is translated as CSVAHGRNTGELFF. The gene calls are TRBV29-1 and TRBJ2-2; D is ambiguous. The CDR3 length is 14 residues. Germline loops: CDR1 SQVTM, CDR2 ANQGSEA. Trimming shortened V by 4 bases and J by 2 bases, and 11 bases separated the two germline ends.

In this sample, this clonotype turned up many times. V usage is TRBV20-1 and J usage is TRBJ2-5; TRBD2 might be the D (7 bases). CDR1 and CDR2 (germline): DFQATT, SNEGSKA (reference sequence). This CDR3 spans 13 amino acids. V was trimmed by 5 bases and J by 5 bases, leaving 15 bases between them. The CDR3 region has the DNA TGCAGTGCTCCCGAGGGGGGGATGGAGACCCAGTACTTC. Translating gives CSAPEGGMETQYF.

The gene calls are TRBV19 and TRBJ1-1; D is perhaps TRBD1 (5 bases). This CDR3 region has 15 residues. V shed 3 bases and J shed 3 bases, with 14 bases lying between them. Germline assignment: CDR1 LNHDA and CDR2 SQIVND (reference sequence). CDR3 in amino acids: CASSIPRVADTEAFF. CDR3 nucleotides: TGTGCCAGTAGTATCCCCAGGGTGGCGGACACTGAAGCTTTCTTT.

The chain recombines TRBV29-1 with TRBJ2-3; D is unresolved. V dropped 4 bases and J dropped 10 bases, with 15 bases sitting between them. There are 12 residues in the CDR3. Germline CDR1 and CDR2: SQVTM and ANQGSEA. CDR3 sequence: CSVAGGPHPQYF. The CDR3 DNA sequence: TGCAGCGTTGCAGGTGGGCCGCATCCGCAGTATTTT.

The V and J genes are TRBV20-1 and TRBJ2-5; D tentatively fits TRBD1 or TRBD2 (5 bases each). The CDR3 sequence is 14 residues long. Trimming took off 4 bases at V and 5 bases at J, with 17 bases between the two ends. The V gene's germline CDR1 is DFQATT and CDR2 SNEGSKA (reference sequence). The CDR3 is CSAKPGPQRETQYF. CDR3 DNA: TGCAGTGCTAAACCGGGACCCCAAAGGGAGACCCAGTACTTC.

The chain is built from TRBV7-9 and TRBJ2-3; the match to TRBD2 covers 10 bases. J was trimmed by 5 bases and V by 2 bases; bases with no gene match: 4. Germline CDR1 and CDR2: SEHNR and FQNEAQ (reference sequence). The CDR3 consists of 15 residues. For the CDR3, the DNA is TGTGCCAGCAGCTTAAGCGGGGGGGCGGTAGATACGCAGTATTTT. Amino acids: CASSLSGGAVDTQYF.

This clonotype was found many times. CDR3: CASSLRRAEAFF. For the CDR3, the DNA is TGTGCCAGCAGCTTACGGAGGGCCGAAGCTTTCTTT. This chain joins TRBV11-2 and TRBJ1-1; the D is unclear. This CDR3 comprises 12 residues. Germline CDR1 is SGHAT and CDR2 is FQNNGV. Trimming cost V 2 bases and J 8 bases, with 9 bases left between them.

This chain joins TRBV20-1 and TRBJ2-7; a weak D match, TRBD1 (5 bases). CDR3 length: 13 amino acids. CDR1 is DFQATT and CDR2 is SNEGSKA in the germline V gene (reference sequence). The DNA of the CDR3 is TGCAGCTTGGGTCAGGGTCGCGGTTACGAGCAGTACTTC. Translating gives CSLGQGRGYEQYF.

Only one count was recorded for this clonotype. V and J are TRBV10-3 and TRBJ2-3; either TRBD1 or TRBD2 may supply D (6 bases each). Germline CDR1 is ENHRY and CDR2 is SYGVKD. This CDR3 has 16 amino acids. V was trimmed by 8 bases and J by 4 bases, leaving 22 bases between them. CDR3 residues: CAISRAGTEGADTQYF. DNA for the CDR3: TGTGCCATCTCCCGAGCCGGGACGGAGGGGGCAGATACGCAGTATTTT.

This clonotype was recorded many times. The chain joins TRBV10-3 to TRBJ2-2, with D tentatively TRBD1 or TRBD2 (5 bases each). The CDR3 runs to 14 residues. V was clipped by 8 bases and J by 0 bases, with 10 bases between them. The germline CDR1 and CDR2 sequences are ENHRY and SYGVKD. The CDR3 DNA reads TGTGCCATCGAAGGGACGGCGAACACCGGGGAGCTGTTTTTT. It encodes CAIEGTANTGELFF.

The V and J genes are TRBV7-3 and TRBJ2-2, with D possibly being TRBD2 (5 bases). Trimming left V 0 bases short and J 6 bases short, with 11 bases between. The germline gives CDR1 SGHTA, CDR2 FQGTGA. CDR3 length equals 15 residues. CDR3 in DNA: TGTGCCAGCAGCTTAACGCGGGCGGCCCCCGGGGAGCTGTTTTTT. Its protein product is CASSLTRAAPGELFF.

This clonotype occurred a few times. This may be a read error, as it is one base from a much larger clone. The chain carries TRBV5-6 and TRBJ1-3; the D gene is possibly TRBD1 (5 bases). Germline V lookup: CDR1 SGHDT, CDR2 YYEEEE. The V end was cut by 4 bases, the J end by 4 bases, with 12 bases between. The CDR3 contains 14 residues. CDR3 in DNA: TGTGCCAGCAGCCCGACAGCGATGGGAAACACCATATATTTT. The encoded protein is CASSPTAMGNTIYF.

Notes on this clonotype: In this CDR3 the conserved last residue, phenylalanine or tryptophan, is missing, so a read error is likely. The DNA is omitted, as the CDR3 cannot be located on it reliably, and the CDR3 follows TCRdb's listing. The V gene is TRBV5-1, the J gene TRBJ2-1; the table's D call TRBD1 went unverified against the DNA. The CDR3 sequence runs 9 residues, both termini included. The germline CDR1 and CDR2 sequences are SGHRS and YFSETQ. The CDR3 sequence is CASSLVGTT.

A word on this clonotype: One base away lies a much larger clone, so this may be a sequencing read error. The CDR3 reads CAGRGLPTDTQYF. The CDR3 DNA reads as TGTGCCGGCAGGGGACTACCCACAGATACGCAGTATTTT. The J gene is TRBJ2-3, the V gene TRBV6-1; a possible D gene is TRBD2 (7 bases). This CDR3 is 13 amino acids long. Germline CDR1 MNHNS, CDR2 SASEGT.

The chain has TRBV12-3 or TRBV12-4 and TRBJ2-2; a weak D match, TRBD2 (6 bases). This CDR3 contains 16 residues. V dropped 5 bases and J dropped 3 bases, with 16 bases sitting between them. The chain's CDR3 is CASSVGGGTHTGELFF. In nucleotides, the CDR3 is TGTGCCAGCAGTGTGGGTGGGGGGACCCACACCGGGGAGCTGTTTTTT.

Many counts were recorded for this clonotype. The V and J genes are TRBV4-2 and TRBJ2-1, with D possibly being TRBD1 or TRBD2 (5 bases each). Germline V gives CDR1 LGHNA, CDR2 YNFKEQ. The CDR3 totals 14 residues. V shed 3 bases and J shed 8 bases, with 14 bases lying between them. CDR3 nucleotides: TGTGCCAGCAGCCAGGACAACGTGGGAGATGAGCAGTTCTTC. Translation: CASSQDNVGDEQFF.

The chain is built from TRBV29-1 and TRBJ2-3; 7 nucleotides align to TRBD1. V lost 5 bases and J lost 2; bases outside the gene matches: 19. The CDR3 consists of 18 residues. Germline V gene sequence: CDR1 SQVTM, CDR2 ANQGSEA. The CDR3: CSVYATAEDRKNTDTQYF. The CDR3 DNA follows: TGCAGCGTTTACGCGACAGCCGAGGACAGGAAGAACACAGATACGCAGTATTTT.

The gene calls are TRBV20-1 and TRBJ2-2; 10 nucleotides agree with TRBD1. V was clipped by 6 bases and J by 4 bases; unmatched bases: 5. The germline CDR1 and CDR2 sequences are DFQATT and SNEGSKA (reference sequence). CDR3 length: 14 amino acids. Written as DNA, the CDR3 is TGCAGTGCACCAGGACAGGGGGTCACCGGGGAGCTGTTTTTT. This translates into CSAPGQGVTGELFF.

V is TRBV11-2 and J is TRBJ2-1; TRBD2 might be the D (6 bases). In germline, CDR1 is SGHAT, CDR2 FQNNGV. V lost 3 bases to trimming and J lost 7 bases, with 16 bases between them. The CDR3 covers 15 residues. Here the CDR3 DNA reads TGTGCCAGCAGCTTGACTAGTCACGGGTTGAATGAGCAGTTCTTC. Residues: CASSLTSHGLNEQFF. The whole variable domain, remainder taken from reference TRBV11-2 and TRBJ2-1, is EAGVAQSPRYKIIEKRQSVAFWCNPISGHATLYWYQQILGQGPKLLIQFQNNGVVDDSQLPKDRFSAERLKGVDSTLKIQPAKLEDSAVYLCASSLTSHGLNEQFFGPGTRLTVL.

The rearrangement uses TRBV2 and TRBJ2-5; no reliable D call. This CDR3 has 16 amino acids. With 2 bases removed from V and 3 bases from J, the gap between germline ends came to 16 bases. CDR1 is SNHLY and CDR2 is FYNNEI in the germline V gene. The CDR3 loop reads CASSEPPGPEEETQYF. CDR3 sequence (DNA): TGTGCCAGCAGTGAACCTCCCGGGCCGGAAGAAGAGACCCAGTACTTC.

This chain joins TRBV7-2 and TRBJ2-7, with 16 bases lining up with TRBD2. J lost 6 bases, V lost 5 bases, and 10 bases had no gene match. This CDR3 contains 17 residues. The germline gives CDR1 SGHTA, CDR2 FQGNSA. The CDR3 region has the DNA TGTGCCAGCAGCCTATCCGGGACTAGCGGGGGGGCCGCCGAGCAGTACTTC. Translated: CASSLSGTSGGAAEQYF.

The chain has TRBV6-5 and TRBJ1-1; 10 nucleotides match TRBD1. V was pared by 5 bases and J by 7 bases, with 13 bases of the junction left unmatched. Germline CDR1 MNHEY, CDR2 SVGAGI. CDR3 length: 16 residues. CDR3 nucleotide sequence: TGTGCCAGCAGTGACCCGCGGGACAGGGGTCGGGGTGAAGCTTTCTTT. Translation: CASSDPRDRGRGEAFF.

Ten or more counts support this clonotype. The chain combines TRBV19 with TRBJ2-3; D is perhaps TRBD2 (5 bases). The CDR3 is 14 residues long. Germline values: CDR1 LNHDA, CDR2 SQIVND (reference sequence). Trimming left V 1 base short and J 4 bases short, with 9 bases between. The CDR3 DNA reads as TGTGCCAGTAGTATAGCGGGGAAAGCAGATACGCAGTATTTT. Translated, it gives CASSIAGKADTQYF.

The V and J genes are TRBV20-1 and TRBJ1-5, with D hard to call. Germline V gene lookup returns CDR1 DFQATT and CDR2 SNEGSKA (reference sequence). Between the trimmed V and J ends, which lost 1 base and 2 bases, there was a span of 9 bases. The CDR3 loop spans 14 amino acids. The CDR3 sequence is CSARGSIGNQPQHF. The CDR3 region has the DNA TGCAGTGCTAGAGGATCCATCGGCAATCAGCCCCAGCATTTT.

In its sample, this clonotype was seen many times. CDR3 nucleotide sequence: TGCAGCGTTGGAGAAGGGGGAACAACAACTAATGAAAAACTGTTTTTT. This translates into CSVGEGGTTTNEKLFF. The chain has TRBV29-1 and TRBJ1-4; the D gene is possibly TRBD1 (6 bases). The ends were cut back, 4 bases at V and 0 bases at J, with 15 bases in the middle. The CDR3 is 16 residues long. Germline V gene data show CDR1 as SQVTM and CDR2 as ANQGSEA.

As to this clonotype: The junction departs from the called germline gene at one end, perhaps through a read error. Here the CDR3 reads CASSFEGATDTQYF. Here the CDR3 DNA reads TGTGCCAGCAGCTTCGAAGGGGCCACAGATACGCAGTATTTT. The chain employs TRBV5-1 and TRBJ2-3; D possibly corresponds to TRBD1 (5 bases). This CDR3 region has 14 residues. Germline V gene data show CDR1 as SGHRS and CDR2 as YFSETQ.